These 25 T cell receptor beta chains originate from one sample sequenced in a study of T cell repertoires in cytomegalovirus infection. TCRdb fed the reads into MiXCR, producing one record per CDR3 protein. The sample has fewer than 80,000 distinct CDR3 sequences, around 3.5% seen once. Sequencing input: PBMCs. These receptors all stem from a human donor in good health (CMV status not recorded). Some clones in this sample may be carry-over from other donors' samples.

Many counts were recorded for this clonotype. The rearrangement uses TRBV7-2 and TRBJ2-3, with D perhaps TRBD1 or TRBD2 (5 bases each). Trimming took off 2 bases at V and 8 bases at J, with 14 bases between the two ends. The CDR3 spans 14 residues. Germline CDR1 and CDR2: SGHTA and FQGNSA. DNA of the CDR3: TGTGCCAGCAGCTTATATGGGGCCGAGGGTACGCAGTATTTT. Residues: CASSLYGAEGTQYF. Together with reference TRBV7-2 and TRBJ2-3, the CDR3 gives the full variable domain: GAGVSQSPSNKVTEKGKDVELRCDPISGHTALYWYRQSLGQGLEFLIYFQGNSAPDKSGLPSDRFSAERTGGSVSTLTIQRTQQEDSAVYLCASSLYGAEGTQYFGPGTRLTVL.

This clonotype was found many times. The chain employs TRBV7-2 and TRBJ1-6; D is ambiguous. Looked up from germline, CDR1 is SGHTA and CDR2 is FQGNSA. Trimming took off 5 bases at V and 0 bases at J, with 8 bases between the two ends. The CDR3 runs to 15 residues. DNA of the CDR3: TGTGCCAGCAGCAACAGCGACTCCTATAATTCACCCCTCCACTTT. Its translation: CASSNSDSYNSPLHF.

This clonotype was recorded at least ten times. The chain carries TRBV12-3 or TRBV12-4 and TRBJ1-1, with D maybe TRBD1 (6 bases). Trimming left V 3 bases short and J 3 bases short, with 8 bases between. The CDR3 sequence is 13 residues long. The CDR3 loop reads CASSLDSYTEAFF. In DNA form, the CDR3 reads TGTGCCAGCAGTTTGGACAGCTACACTGAAGCTTTCTTT.

This clonotype was counted ten times or more. The genes are TRBV7-3 and TRBJ2-3; D not resolved. The CDR3 covers 15 residues. Germline assignment: CDR1 SGHTA and CDR2 FQGTGA. The ends were cut back, 1 base at V and 0 bases at J, with 8 bases in the middle. The CDR3 DNA reads TGTGCCAGCAGCTTAAGAACGGAAAGCACAGATACGCAGTATTTT. Protein: CASSLRTESTDTQYF.

In this sample, this clonotype turned up many times. The J gene is TRBJ2-5, the V gene TRBV7-2; D gene ambiguous. Trimming took 5 bases from V and 5 from J, leaving 9 bases between them. CDR1 and CDR2 from the germline V gene are SGHTA and FQGNSA. The CDR3 has 12 residues. CDR3 protein: CASSPQGETQYF. As DNA, the CDR3 is TGTGCCAGCAGCCCACAAGGGGAGACCCAGTACTTC.

Many counts were recorded for this clonotype. The J gene is TRBJ2-5, the V gene TRBV7-2, with 10 bases fitting TRBD2. J lost 2 bases, V lost 5 bases, and 8 bases had no gene match. CDR3 length equals 16 residues. Germline V gene lookup returns CDR1 SGHTA and CDR2 FQGNSA. The CDR3 spells CASSRLSGGEQETQYF. In DNA, the CDR3 is TGTGCCAGCAGCCGCCTCAGCGGGGGGGAACAAGAGACCCAGTACTTC.

In its sample, this clonotype was seen many times. V is TRBV11-1 and J is TRBJ2-3, with D unclear. The V gene's germline CDR1 is SGHAT and CDR2 FQDESV (reference sequence). CDR3 length: 12 residues. V lost 5 bases, J lost 6 bases, and 9 bases lay in between. The CDR3: CASSPGHDTQYF. CDR3 in DNA: TGTGCCAGCAGCCCCGGGCACGATACGCAGTATTTT.

This clonotype appeared many times. V usage is TRBV19 and J usage is TRBJ1-5; D may be TRBD1 (6 bases). CDR3 length: 16 residues. Germline V gene sequence: CDR1 LNHDA, CDR2 SQIVND (reference sequence). V shed 5 bases and J shed 4 bases, with 18 bases lying between them. Here the CDR3 reads CASSGPGTLQNQPQHF. CDR3 nucleotide sequence: TGTGCCAGTAGTGGCCCCGGGACACTTCAAAATCAGCCCCAGCATTTT. Combining the CDR3 with reference TRBV19 and TRBJ1-5 gives the whole variable domain DGGITQSPKYLFRKEGQNVTLSCEQNLNHDAMYWYRQDPGQGLRLIYYSQIVNDFQKGDIAEGYSVSREKKESFPLTVTSAQKNPTAFYLCASSGPGTLQNQPQHFGDGTRLSIL.

This clonotype was detected many times. The rearrangement links TRBV6-2 or TRBV6-3 to TRBJ2-5; a weak D match, TRBD2 (6 bases). Germline assignment: CDR1 MNHEY and CDR2 SVGEGT. V lost 2 bases and J lost 5, with 9 bases in between. The CDR3 contains 13 residues. DNA of the CDR3: TGTGCCAGCAGTTACGACGGAGGGGAGACCCAGTACTTC. Its translation: CASSYDGGETQYF.

This clonotype was seen many times. This chain uses TRBV4-3 with TRBJ1-2, with D hard to call. This CDR3 region has 14 residues. Trimming pared 6 bases from V and 5 bases from J, leaving 16 bases between. Germline CDR1 is LGHNA and CDR2 is YSLEER. This chain's CDR3 is CASRQINGAYGYTF. CDR3 bases: TGCGCCAGCAGACAAATTAACGGCGCTTATGGCTACACCTTC.

This clonotype was counted at least ten times. The J gene is TRBJ2-3, the V gene TRBV7-2; 15 positions agree with TRBD2. The CDR3 runs to 16 residues. J lost 6 bases, V lost 4 bases, and 5 bases had no gene match. CDR1 is SGHTA, CDR2 FQGNSA, per germline. CDR3 amino acids: CASSSGTSGGRDTQYF. CDR3 DNA sequence: TGTGCCAGCAGCTCCGGGACTAGCGGGGGGCGGGATACGCAGTATTTT.

This clonotype counts as medium-sized. This sequence joins TRBV7-8 and TRBJ2-3, with D hard to call. This CDR3 region has 13 residues. Germline V gene data show CDR1 as SGHVS and CDR2 as FQNEAQ. The V end was cut by 0 bases, the J end by 6 bases, with 7 bases between. The CDR3 DNA follows: TGTGCCAGCAGCTTAGCGGTGGGGGATACGCAGTATTTT. Protein: CASSLAVGDTQYF. The full variable domain, its missing parts supplied by reference TRBV7-8 and TRBJ2-3, is GAGVSQSPRYKVAKRGQDVALRCDPISGHVSLFWYQQALGQGPEFLTYFQNEAQLDKSGLPSDRFFAERPEGSVSTLKIQRTQQEDSAVYLCASSLAVGDTQYFGPGTRLTVL.

At least ten counts were recorded for this clonotype. This rearrangement joins TRBV20-1 to TRBJ1-1, with a possible D match to TRBD1 (6 bases). Per the germline V gene, CDR1 is DFQATT and CDR2 is SNEGSKA (reference sequence). V lost 6 bases, J lost 0 bases, and 14 bases lay in between. There are 14 residues in the CDR3. The CDR3 protein is CSAARTALNTEAFF. As DNA, the CDR3 is TGCAGTGCAGCCCGGACAGCCTTGAACACTGAAGCTTTCTTT.

This chain joins TRBV19 and TRBJ1-5, with D uncertain. The CDR3 consists of 14 residues. From germline, CDR1 is LNHDA and CDR2 SQIVND (reference sequence). V shed 8 bases and J shed 0 bases, with 11 bases lying between them. CDR3 sequence reads: CASDDIYSNQPQHF. The CDR3 nucleotides are TGTGCCAGTGACGACATATATAGCAATCAGCCCCAGCATTTT.

This clonotype was observed many times. The chain uses TRBV4-3 and TRBJ1-6; TRBD1 agrees at 8 bases. V was clipped by 0 bases and J by 9 bases; unmatched bases: 7. This CDR3 has 16 residues. Looked up from germline, CDR1 is LGHNA and CDR2 is YSLEER. CDR3 in DNA: TGCGCCAGCAGCCAAGATCCAGGACAGGGAGTTTCACCCCTCCACTTT. Protein: CASSQDPGQGVSPLHF.

At least ten counts were recorded for this clonotype. The chain uses TRBV7-6 and TRBJ2-7; D gene uncertain. Germline values: CDR1 SGHVS, CDR2 FNYEAQ. The CDR3 is made up of 13 amino acids. The V and J ends lost 6 bases and 5 bases respectively, with 14 bases between them. The CDR3 sequence: CASSRQELNEQYF. The CDR3, as DNA: TGTGCCAGCAGTAGACAAGAGCTAAACGAGCAGTACTTC.

This clonotype was counted many times. The chain couples TRBV5-6 to TRBJ2-1, with no clear D. Trimming took 5 bases from V and 6 from J, leaving 6 bases between them. Germline V CDR1 and CDR2: SGHDT, YYEEEE. The CDR3 is 11 residues long. The CDR3 protein is CASSLFNEQFF. The CDR3 DNA sequence: TGTGCCAGCAGTCTCTTCAATGAGCAGTTCTTC.

This clonotype was observed many times. The rearrangement joins TRBV7-6 to TRBJ1-5; D remains ambiguous. The CDR3 extends over 13 amino acids. Germline V gene sequence: CDR1 SGHVS, CDR2 FNYEAQ. The V and J ends lost 5 bases and 7 bases respectively, with 12 bases between them. The CDR3 sequence is CASSPEAAQPQHF. CDR3 nucleotides: TGTGCCAGCAGCCCTGAGGCAGCCCAGCCCCAGCATTTT.

This clonotype was found many times. This chain uses TRBV7-9 with TRBJ2-1; 10 bases match TRBD1. Germline-derived CDR1 and CDR2 are SEHNR and FQNEAQ (reference sequence). The V and J ends lost 5 bases and 6 bases, in that order; junction bases with no gene match: 7. The CDR3 is made up of 15 amino acids. As DNA, the CDR3 is TGTGCCAGCAGCCCAGGACAGGGGGTAATCAATGAGCAGTTCTTC. This translates into CASSPGQGVINEQFF. Full variable domain (rest looked up from reference TRBV7-9 and TRBJ2-1): DTGVSQNPRHKITKRGQNVTFRCDPISEHNRLYWYRQTLGQGPEFLTYFQNEAQLEKSRLLSDRFSAERPKGSFSTLEIQRTEQGDSAMYLCASSPGQGVINEQFFGPGTRLTVL.

This clonotype was seen at least ten times. The chain recombines TRBV6-2 or TRBV6-3 with TRBJ2-7; TRBD1 matches 8 bases. The V gene's germline CDR1 is MNHEY and CDR2 SVGEGT. V lost 4 bases to trimming and J lost 6 bases; unmatched junction nucleotides: 5. This CDR3 is 13 amino acids long. The chain's CDR3 is CASSWDRRLEQYF. Written as DNA, the CDR3 is TGTGCCAGCAGTTGGGACAGGAGACTCGAGCAGTACTTC.

This clonotype was detected many times. The chain is built from TRBV6-2 or TRBV6-3 and TRBJ1-5; D call uncertain. This CDR3 is built from 16 residues. Trimming stripped 6 bases from V and 0 bases from J, with 15 bases between. CDR1 and CDR2 (germline): MNHEY, SVGEGT. The CDR3 spells CASSPKRSNSNQPQHF. The CDR3 DNA follows: TGTGCCAGCAGCCCAAAAAGGAGTAATAGCAATCAGCCCCAGCATTTT.

This clonotype was counted ten times or more. The chain is built from TRBV20-1 and TRBJ1-4, with D perhaps matching TRBD1 (6 bases). The CDR3 extends over 14 amino acids. Germline CDR1 and CDR2: DFQATT and SNEGSKA (reference sequence). Trimming took off 5 bases at V and 5 bases at J, with 15 bases between the two ends. The CDR3 spells CSASVGQQNEKLFF. CDR3 coding DNA: TGCAGTGCTTCGGTCGGACAGCAAAATGAAAAACTGTTTTTT.

This clonotype appeared many times. The chain employs TRBV6-2 or TRBV6-3 and TRBJ1-1; perhaps TRBD1 as D (5 bases). CDR1 MNHEY and CDR2 SVGEGT come from the germline V gene. V lost 10 bases and J lost 7, with 13 bases in between. The CDR3 is 11 amino acids. CDR3 loop: CATVGDHEAFF. The CDR3 DNA follows: TGTGCCACCGTAGGGGACCATGAAGCTTTCTTT.

This clonotype was picked up many times. The chain has TRBV6-2 or TRBV6-3 and TRBJ2-1; D may be TRBD2 (5 bases). V was shortened by 7 bases and J by 4 bases, with 17 bases between the two germline ends. This CDR3 is 15 amino acids long. CDR1 and CDR2 (germline): MNHEY, SVGEGT. This CDR3 reads CASTRGSWRYNEQFF. The CDR3 DNA is TGTGCCAGCACCCGAGGGAGTTGGAGATACAATGAGCAGTTCTTC.

At least ten counts were recorded for this clonotype. This chain links TRBV7-9 with TRBJ2-3; TRBD2 might be the D (5 bases). V lost 5 bases and J 4 bases, leaving 16 bases between the germline ends. Germline assignment: CDR1 SEHNR and CDR2 FQNEAQ (reference sequence). The CDR3 spans 15 residues. For the CDR3, the DNA is TGTGCCAGCAGCAATACTAGGTTGGTGGCAGATACGCAGTATTTT. Encoded protein: CASSNTRLVADTQYF.